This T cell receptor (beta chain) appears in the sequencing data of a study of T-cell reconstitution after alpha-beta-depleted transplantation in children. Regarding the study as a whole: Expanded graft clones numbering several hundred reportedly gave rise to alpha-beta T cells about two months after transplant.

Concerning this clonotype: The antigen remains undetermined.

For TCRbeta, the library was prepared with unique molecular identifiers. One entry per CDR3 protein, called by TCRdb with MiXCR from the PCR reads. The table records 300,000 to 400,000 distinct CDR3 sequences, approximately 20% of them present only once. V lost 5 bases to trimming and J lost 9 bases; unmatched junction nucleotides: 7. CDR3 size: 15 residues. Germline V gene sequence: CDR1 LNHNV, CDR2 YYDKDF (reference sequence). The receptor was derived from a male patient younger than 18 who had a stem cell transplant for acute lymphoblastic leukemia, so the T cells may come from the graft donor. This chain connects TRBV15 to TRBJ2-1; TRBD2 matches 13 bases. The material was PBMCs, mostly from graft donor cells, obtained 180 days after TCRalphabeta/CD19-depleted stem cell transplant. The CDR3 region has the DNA TGTGCCACCAGCCGCGGACTAGCGGGAGACACTGAGCAGTTCTTC. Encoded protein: CATSRGLAGDTEQFF.